This T cell receptor (beta chain) derives from a study of shared clonotypes between healthy human individuals. The V gene's germline CDR1 is SNHLY and CDR2 FYNNEI. CDR3 length: 14 amino acids. Trimming pared 6 bases from V and 3 bases from J, leaving 14 bases between. The protocol was immunoSEQ multiplex PCR, while the TCRdb copy is restricted to in-frame clones and leaves out a portion. The repertoire holds some 2.3 million clones, with 90% to 95% as singletons. A few counts support this clone. The receptor was isolated from a man aged 18 to 30 in good health. Some clones in this sample may be carry-over from other donors' samples. The source material was naive CD4+ T cells from PBMCs. Regarding subset: CD45RA+ positively selected. The chain uses TRBV2 and TRBJ1-1, with D perhaps matching TRBD1 (5 bases). This CDR3 reads CASRQTGVYTEAFF. CDR3 bases: TGTGCCAGCAGACAGACGGGGGTGTACACTGAAGCTTTCTTT.